The 21 T cell receptor beta chains given below trace back to one sample, sequenced in a study of cytomegalovirus exposure and HLA in healthy donors. The PCR ran on 60 Vbeta and 13 Jbeta primers. The protocol was immunoSEQ multiplex PCR, while the TCRdb copy is restricted to in-frame clones and leaves out a portion. The table gives around 45,000 clones; the top ten clones make up more than 1.5% of it. Sequenced input: PBMCs. The receptor source for this set is a woman in her 30s in good health and CMV-seronegative.

The rearrangement links TRBV7-2 to TRBJ2-2; 8 bases line up with TRBD1. The ends lost 5 bases at V and 7 bases at J; junction bases unmatched: 6. Germline CDR1 SGHTA, CDR2 FQGNSA. The CDR3 spans 14 residues. The CDR3 DNA sequence: TGTGCCAGCAGCCGGGACAGGTCTGACGGGGAGCTGTTTTTT. It translates to CASSRDRSDGELFF.

This chain uses TRBV18 with TRBJ2-1; D remains unclear. Germline V gene lookup returns CDR1 KGHSH and CDR2 LQKENI. Between the trimmed V and J ends, which lost 6 bases and 8 bases, there was a span of 8 bases. The CDR3 has 11 amino acids. The CDR3 region is CASSSTHEQFF. The CDR3, as DNA: TGTGCCAGCTCCTCAACACATGAGCAGTTCTTC.

This chain links TRBV4-3 with TRBJ2-1, with 9 nucleotides matching TRBD1. The CDR3 totals 15 residues. Looked up from germline, CDR1 is LGHNA and CDR2 is YSLEER. The V segment lost 5 bases and the J segment 9 bases; nucleotides outside the gene matches: 11. CDR3 region: CASSNRDRVIREQFF. The CDR3 DNA reads as TGCGCCAGCAGCAACCGGGACAGGGTGATTCGTGAGCAGTTCTTC.

J is TRBJ2-4 and V is TRBV4-1; 10 bases map to TRBD2. Germline V gives CDR1 MGHRA, CDR2 YSYEKL. The CDR3 runs 18 residues. J was trimmed by 13 bases and V by 2 bases; bases with no gene match: 20. In DNA form, the CDR3 reads TGCGCCAGCAGCCAATACCAGGGATCTAGCGGACTAGCGGAAGTACAGTACTTC. This codes for CASSQYQGSSGLAEVQYF.

V and J are TRBV7-8 and TRBJ1-5, with D hard to call. CDR3 size: 15 residues. Germline V gene lookup returns CDR1 SGHVS and CDR2 FQNEAQ. V was shortened by 5 bases and J by 1 base, with 12 bases between the two germline ends. CDR3 amino acids: CASSMRPRSNQPQHF. CDR3 sequence (DNA): TGTGCCAGCAGCATGCGCCCTCGGAGCAATCAGCCCCAGCATTTT.

The chain combines TRBV7-9 with TRBJ2-6; D is perhaps TRBD1 (5 bases). Per the germline V gene, CDR1 is SEHNR and CDR2 is FQNEAQ (reference sequence). The V gene lost 5 bases and the J gene lost 0 bases, with 17 bases spanning the gap. This CDR3 spans 18 amino acids. CDR3 amino acids: CASSPRGQGDSGANVLTF. The DNA of the CDR3 is TGTGCCAGCAGCCCCCGAGGCCAGGGTGACTCTGGGGCCAACGTCCTGACTTTC.

The rearrangement uses TRBV4-1 and TRBJ1-2; D is ambiguous. The CDR3 contains 14 residues. The germline CDR1 and CDR2 sequences are MGHRA and YSYEKL. V dropped 0 bases and J dropped 1 base, with 6 bases sitting between them. The CDR3 is CASSQDLVNYGYTF. As DNA, the CDR3 is TGCGCCAGCAGCCAAGATCTTGTTAACTATGGCTACACCTTC.

The CDR3 spells CSVGGIEQFF. Here the CDR3 DNA reads TGCAGCGTTGGAGGGATTGAGCAGTTCTTC. The V call is TRBV29-1, the J call TRBJ2-1; D is possibly TRBD2 (5 bases). The germline V gene encodes CDR1 SQVTM and CDR2 ANQGSEA. V was clipped by 4 bases and J by 9 bases, with 7 bases between them. The CDR3 has 10 residues.

The chain combines TRBV4-3 with TRBJ2-7; the D is unclear. The germline V gene encodes CDR1 LGHNA and CDR2 YSLEER. V lost 6 bases and J 0 bases, leaving 15 bases between the germline ends. The CDR3 extends over 15 amino acids. DNA of the CDR3: TGCGCCAGCAGTCCCCGATACGGAGCCTCCTACGAGCAGTACTTC. Protein sequence: CASSPRYGASYEQYF.

The rearrangement uses TRBV4-2 and TRBJ2-2; possibly TRBD2 for D (6 bases). Germline CDR1 LGHNA, CDR2 YNFKEQ. The V end lost 6 bases, the J end lost 4 bases, and 15 bases lay between the germline ends. This CDR3 contains 15 residues. CDR3 residues: CASSPTGLLTGELFF. CDR3 DNA sequence: TGTGCCAGCAGTCCCACGGGACTTCTCACCGGGGAGCTGTTTTTT.

The CDR3 region is CASSISGNIPLQYF. The CDR3 DNA follows: TGTGCCAGCAGCATAAGCGGAAATATTCCCCTGCAGTATTTT. The chain links TRBV13 to TRBJ2-3; the D gene is possibly TRBD2 (5 bases). Trimming removed 5 bases from V and 11 bases from J, with 20 bases in between. Germline assignment: CDR1 PRHDT and CDR2 FYEKMQ (reference sequence). This CDR3 spans 14 amino acids.

The chain recombines TRBV9 with TRBJ2-7; 7 bases map to TRBD1. CDR1 is SGDLS, CDR2 YYNGEE, per germline. The CDR3 sequence is 15 residues long. V was clipped by 1 base and J by 1 base; unmatched bases: 5. The CDR3 sequence: CASSVSTGSSYEQYF. The CDR3 nucleotides are TGTGCCAGCAGCGTATCGACAGGGAGTTCCTACGAGCAGTACTTC.

The gene calls are TRBV11-2 and TRBJ2-7; 9 nucleotides line up with TRBD2. There are 16 residues in the CDR3. Trimming took 0 bases from V and 2 from J; bases not matched to a gene: 5. Per germline, CDR1 SGHAT and CDR2 FQNNGV. CDR3 loop: CASSLDLGLATYEQYF. DNA of the CDR3: TGTGCCAGCAGCTTAGATCTTGGACTAGCGACCTACGAGCAGTACTTC. Full variable domain (remainder filled in from reference TRBV11-2 and TRBJ2-7): EAGVAQSPRYKIIEKRQSVAFWCNPISGHATLYWYQQILGQGPKLLIQFQNNGVVDDSQLPKDRFSAERLKGVDSTLKIQPAKLEDSAVYLCASSLDLGLATYEQYFGPGTRLTVT.

The rearrangement links TRBV19 to TRBJ2-5; D is ambiguous. CDR3 size: 13 residues. Germline V gene data show CDR1 as LNHDA and CDR2 as SQIVND (reference sequence). Trimming cost V 11 bases and J 2 bases, with 15 bases left between them. The CDR3 reads CAAGSGSQETQYF. CDR3 DNA: TGTGCCGCCGGCTCAGGCAGTCAAGAGACCCAGTACTTC.

The chain joins TRBV7-8 to TRBJ1-1; 7 bases are a match to TRBD1. Trimming cost V 2 bases and J 5 bases; bases outside gene matches: 11. The CDR3 spans 16 residues. Germline lookup yields CDR1 SGHVS and CDR2 FQNEAQ. DNA for the CDR3: TGTGCCAGCAGCTTAATGGGTAAAGGGGGCCGGACTGAAGCTTTCTTT. It codes for CASSLMGKGGRTEAFF.

The gene calls are TRBV15 and TRBJ1-5, with 7 nucleotides matching TRBD1. Germline V gene sequence: CDR1 LNHNV, CDR2 YYDKDF (reference sequence). This CDR3 is 15 amino acids long. Unmatched junction bases numbered 9, after V lost 4 bases and J lost 6 bases. The CDR3 here is CATSILTGERQPQHF. The CDR3, as DNA: TGTGCCACCAGCATTCTAACAGGGGAGCGTCAGCCCCAGCATTTT.

The chain links TRBV29-1 to TRBJ2-7; D possibly corresponds to TRBD2 (6 bases). Germline V gives CDR1 SQVTM, CDR2 ANQGSEA. V lost 4 bases and J lost 1, with 14 bases in between. CDR3 length: 14 amino acids. CDR3: CSVAASGGSYEQYF. Here the CDR3 DNA reads TGCAGCGTTGCGGCCTCTGGGGGGTCCTACGAGCAGTACTTC.

The chain uses TRBV30 and TRBJ2-4, with D uncertain. The CDR3 totals 12 residues. Trimming removed 7 bases from V and 5 bases from J, with 12 bases in between. Per the germline V gene, CDR1 is GTSNPN and CDR2 is SVGIG (reference sequence). CDR3 loop: CASAGHQNIQYF. CDR3 DNA: TGTGCCTCGGCAGGCCACCAAAACATTCAGTACTTC.

The rearrangement uses TRBV6-5 and TRBJ2-3; TRBD2 matches 7 bases. The CDR3 is made up of 12 amino acids. J gave up 6 bases and V 6 bases, and 3 bases lay outside the gene matches. Germline CDR1 reads MNHEY; CDR2 reads SVGAGI. CDR3 nucleotide sequence: TGTGCCAGCAGGGCGACTAGCGATACGCAGTATTTT. Protein product: CASRATSDTQYF.

The chain links TRBV18 to TRBJ1-2; 8 bases are a match to TRBD1. From germline, CDR1 is KGHSH and CDR2 LQKENI. V shed 5 bases and J 8 bases; nucleotides not matched to a gene: 16. This CDR3 contains 16 residues. The CDR3 DNA is TGTGCCAGCTCAGCCGACAGGGGATGGGGCATAGAAGGCTACACCTTC. Translating gives CASSADRGWGIEGYTF.

V and J are TRBV7-9 and TRBJ2-2; 14 nucleotides agree with TRBD2. Germline CDR1 and CDR2: SEHNR and FQNEAQ (reference sequence). This CDR3 is 14 amino acids long. The trim removed 7 bases at V and 7 bases at J, leaving 2 bases unmatched. CDR3 region: CASMGLAGVGELFF. The CDR3 DNA reads TGTGCCAGCATGGGACTAGCGGGAGTCGGGGAGCTGTTTTTT.